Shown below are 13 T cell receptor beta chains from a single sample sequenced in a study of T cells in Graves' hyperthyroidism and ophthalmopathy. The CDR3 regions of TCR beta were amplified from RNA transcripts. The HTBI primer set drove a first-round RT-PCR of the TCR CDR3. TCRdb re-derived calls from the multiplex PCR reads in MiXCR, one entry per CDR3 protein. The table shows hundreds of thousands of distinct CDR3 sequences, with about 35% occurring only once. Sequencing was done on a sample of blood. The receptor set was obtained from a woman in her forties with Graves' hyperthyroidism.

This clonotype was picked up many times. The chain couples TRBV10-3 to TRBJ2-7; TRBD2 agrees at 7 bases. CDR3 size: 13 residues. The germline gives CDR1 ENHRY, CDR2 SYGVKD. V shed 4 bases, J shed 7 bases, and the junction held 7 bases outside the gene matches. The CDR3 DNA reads TGTGCCATCAGTGGTGCGGGGGAATGGGAGCAGTACTTC. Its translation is CAISGAGEWEQYF.

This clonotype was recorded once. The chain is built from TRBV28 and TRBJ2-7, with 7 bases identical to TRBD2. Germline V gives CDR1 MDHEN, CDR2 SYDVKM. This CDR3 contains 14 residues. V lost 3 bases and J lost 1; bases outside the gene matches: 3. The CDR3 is CASSFLSGSYEQYF. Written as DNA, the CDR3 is TGTGCCAGCAGTTTTCTTAGCGGGTCCTACGAGCAGTACTTC.

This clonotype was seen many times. The CDR3 DNA sequence: TGTGCCACCAGTGATCGGGACAGATCGCTGCGGGGGGCGAAAGAGACCCAGTACTTC. Its translation: CATSDRDRSLRGAKETQYF. The chain links TRBV24-1 to TRBJ2-5, with a possible D match to TRBD2 (8 bases). V dropped 3 bases and J dropped 3 bases, with 25 bases sitting between them. CDR1 is KGHDR, CDR2 SFDVKD, per germline. This CDR3 is 19 amino acids long.

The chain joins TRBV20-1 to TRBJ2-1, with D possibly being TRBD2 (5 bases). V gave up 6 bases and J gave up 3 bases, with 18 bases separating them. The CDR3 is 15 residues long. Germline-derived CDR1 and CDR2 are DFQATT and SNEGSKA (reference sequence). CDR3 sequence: CSAPIPSRGYNEQFF. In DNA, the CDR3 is TGCAGTGCCCCCATCCCCAGTCGGGGCTACAATGAGCAGTTCTTC.

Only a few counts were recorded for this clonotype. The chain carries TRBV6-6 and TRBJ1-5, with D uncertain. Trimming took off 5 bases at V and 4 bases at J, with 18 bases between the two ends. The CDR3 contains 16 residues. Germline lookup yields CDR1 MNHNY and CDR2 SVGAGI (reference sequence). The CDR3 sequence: CASSEPVTGGNQPQHF. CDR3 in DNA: TGTGCCAGCAGTGAACCCGTTACGGGAGGGAATCAGCCCCAGCATTTT.

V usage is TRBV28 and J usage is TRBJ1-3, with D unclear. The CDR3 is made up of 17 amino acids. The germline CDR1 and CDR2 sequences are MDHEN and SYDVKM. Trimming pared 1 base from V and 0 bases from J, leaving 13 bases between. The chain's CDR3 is CASSLFTWASSGNTIYF. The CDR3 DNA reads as TGTGCCAGCAGTTTATTCACGTGGGCAAGCTCTGGAAACACCATATATTTT.

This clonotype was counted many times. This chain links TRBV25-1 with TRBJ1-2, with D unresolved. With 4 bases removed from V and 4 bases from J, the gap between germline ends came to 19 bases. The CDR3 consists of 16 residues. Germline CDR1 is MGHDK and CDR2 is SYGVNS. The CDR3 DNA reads TGTGCCAGCAGTGGTTCTCCTGGGCACGTCCTCTATGGCTACACCTTC. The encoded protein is CASSGSPGHVLYGYTF.

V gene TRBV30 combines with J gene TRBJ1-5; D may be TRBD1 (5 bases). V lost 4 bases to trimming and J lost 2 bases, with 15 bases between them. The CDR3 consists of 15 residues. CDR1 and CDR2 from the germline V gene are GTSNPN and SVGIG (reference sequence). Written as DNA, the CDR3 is TGTGCCTGGACTAGGGCGATGGGGGGCAATCAGCCCCAGCATTTT. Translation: CAWTRAMGGNQPQHF.

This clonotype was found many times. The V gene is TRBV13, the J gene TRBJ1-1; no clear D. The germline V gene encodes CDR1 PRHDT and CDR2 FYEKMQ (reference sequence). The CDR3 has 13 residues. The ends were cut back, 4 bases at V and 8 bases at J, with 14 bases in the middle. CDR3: CASSSPLIVEAFF. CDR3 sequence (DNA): TGTGCCAGCAGCTCACCATTGATTGTAGAAGCTTTCTTT.

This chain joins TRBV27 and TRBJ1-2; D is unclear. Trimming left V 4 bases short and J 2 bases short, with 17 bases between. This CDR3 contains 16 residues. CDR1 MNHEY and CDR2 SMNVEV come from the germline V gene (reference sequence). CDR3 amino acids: CASSYVSSPVNYGYTF. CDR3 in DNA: TGTGCCAGCAGTTATGTTAGCTCTCCTGTGAACTATGGCTACACCTTC.

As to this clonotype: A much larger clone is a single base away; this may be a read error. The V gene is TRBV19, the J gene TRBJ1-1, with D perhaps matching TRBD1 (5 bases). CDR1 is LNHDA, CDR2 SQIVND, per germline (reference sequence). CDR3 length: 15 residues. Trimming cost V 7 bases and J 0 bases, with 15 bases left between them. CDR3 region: CASTASGYVNTEAFF. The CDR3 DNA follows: TGTGCCAGTACGGCTTCAGGGTACGTGAACACTGAAGCTTTCTTT.

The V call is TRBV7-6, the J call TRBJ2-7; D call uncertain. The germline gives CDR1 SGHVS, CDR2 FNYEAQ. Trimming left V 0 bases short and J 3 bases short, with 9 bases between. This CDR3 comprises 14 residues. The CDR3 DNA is TGTGCCAGCAGCTTAGCGCTGGATAGCTACGAGCAGTACTTC. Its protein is CASSLALDSYEQYF.

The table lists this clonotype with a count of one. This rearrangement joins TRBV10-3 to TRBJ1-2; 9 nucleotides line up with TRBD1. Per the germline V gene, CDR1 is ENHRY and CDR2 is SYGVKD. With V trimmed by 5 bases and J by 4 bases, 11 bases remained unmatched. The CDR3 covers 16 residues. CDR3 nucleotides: TGTGCCATCAGTCAAGTAGGGGGACAGGGCCCCTATGGCTACACCTTC. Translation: CAISQVGGQGPYGYTF.